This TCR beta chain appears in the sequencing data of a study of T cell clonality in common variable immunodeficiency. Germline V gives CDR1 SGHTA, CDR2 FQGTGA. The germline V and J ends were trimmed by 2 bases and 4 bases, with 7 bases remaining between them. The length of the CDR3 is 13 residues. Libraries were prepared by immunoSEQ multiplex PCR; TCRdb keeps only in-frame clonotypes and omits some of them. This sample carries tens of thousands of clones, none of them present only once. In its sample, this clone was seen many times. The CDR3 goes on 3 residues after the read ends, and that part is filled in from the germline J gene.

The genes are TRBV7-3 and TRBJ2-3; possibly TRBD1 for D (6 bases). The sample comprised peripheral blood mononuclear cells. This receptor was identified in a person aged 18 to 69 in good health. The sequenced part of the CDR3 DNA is TGTGCCAGCAGCTTAGGGGGCGCAGATACG. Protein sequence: CASSLGGADT. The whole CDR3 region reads CASSLGGADTQYF.